This passage covers 15 T cell receptor beta chains from one sample sequenced in a study of shared clonotypes between healthy human individuals. Libraries were prepared by immunoSEQ multiplex PCR; TCRdb keeps only in-frame clonotypes and omits some of them. Of some 490,000 clones listed, roughly 80% are singletons. Sequencing used PBMCs. The receptors shown here come from a middle-aged woman in good health. Some clones in this sample may be carry-over from other donors' samples.

The rearrangement uses TRBV7-2 and TRBJ2-1, with no clear D. The germline V gene has CDR1 SGHTA and CDR2 FQGNSA. The V end was cut by 3 bases, the J end by 3 bases, with 6 bases between. The CDR3 length is 13 residues. CDR3 sequence reads: CASSLNNYNEQFF. CDR3 in DNA: TGTGCCAGCAGCTTGAATAACTACAATGAGCAGTTCTTC.

This clone was picked up many times. The chain's CDR3 is CASSTGQMNTEAFF. In nucleotides, the CDR3 is TGCGCCAGCAGCACGGGACAGATGAACACTGAAGCTTTCTTT. This chain connects TRBV5-1 to TRBJ1-1; 7 bases fit TRBD1. V lost 4 bases to trimming and J lost 0 bases; unmatched junction nucleotides: 3. The CDR3 sequence is 14 residues long. Germline CDR1 and CDR2: SGHRS and YFSETQ.

Concerning this clone itself: Germline and junction disagree at one end, which may indicate a read error. The genes are TRBV7-7 and TRBJ2-3; 12 bases are shared with TRBD2. The germline V gene encodes CDR1 SSHAT and CDR2 FNYEAQ (reference sequence). The CDR3 length is 16 residues. CDR3 coding DNA: TGTGCTAGCAGCAGAGGACTAGCGGGGAGCACAGATACGCAGTATTTT. Protein sequence: CASSRGLAGSTDTQYF.

The V call is TRBV5-1, the J call TRBJ2-1; tentatively, D is TRBD2 (5 bases). The CDR3 extends over 12 amino acids. The V end lost 0 bases, the J end lost 10 bases, and 8 bases lay between the germline ends. Per germline, CDR1 SGHRS and CDR2 YFSETQ. CDR3 loop: CASSLVEEEQFF. The DNA for the CDR3 is TGCGCCAGCAGCTTGGTGGAGGAGGAGCAGTTCTTC. The full variable domain, its missing parts supplied by reference TRBV5-1 and TRBJ2-1, is KAGVTQTPRYLIKTRGQQVTLSCSPISGHRSVSWYQQTPGQGLQFLFEYFSETQRNKGNFPGRFSGRQFSNSRSEMNVSTLELGDSALYLCASSLVEEEQFFGPGTRLTVL.

The genes are TRBV10-3 and TRBJ2-3, with D perhaps matching TRBD1 or TRBD2 (5 bases each). Trimming cost V 7 bases and J 4 bases, with 15 bases left between them. The germline V gene encodes CDR1 ENHRY and CDR2 SYGVKD. This CDR3 is built from 14 residues. CDR3: CAITRDLSSDTQYF. In nucleotides, the CDR3 is TGTGCCATCACTCGGGACCTTAGTTCAGATACGCAGTATTTT.

In this sample, this clone turned up a few times. The chain uses TRBV6-6 and TRBJ1-1; 9 bases are a match to TRBD1. The germline CDR1 and CDR2 sequences are MNHNY and SVGAGI (reference sequence). After removal of 2 bases from V and 0 bases from J, the junction contained 1 base not matched to a gene. This CDR3 is 15 amino acids long. Here the CDR3 DNA reads TGTGCCAGCAGTTACCGGACAGGGGTGAACACTGAAGCTTTCTTT. Encoded protein: CASSYRTGVNTEAFF.

The chain uses TRBV5-1 and TRBJ1-2; no clear D. There are 14 residues in the CDR3. V was cut by 4 bases and J by 4 bases, with 14 bases left in between. Germline V lookup: CDR1 SGHRS, CDR2 YFSETQ. The CDR3 is CASSPREGIYGYTF. CDR3 bases: TGCGCCAGCAGCCCTCGGGAAGGGATCTATGGCTACACCTTC.

The CDR3 sequence: CASSAPRQGASYEQYF. CDR3 in DNA: TGTGCCAGCAGTGCCCCCCGACAGGGGGCCTCCTACGAGCAGTACTTC. The V call is TRBV28, the J call TRBJ2-7; TRBD1 matches at 10 bases. Per the germline V gene, CDR1 is MDHEN and CDR2 is SYDVKM. Germline trimming cut 5 bases from V and 0 bases from J; bases unmatched to any gene: 7. The CDR3 runs to 16 residues.

This clone was seen only a few times. The chain joins TRBV14 to TRBJ1-1, with D possibly matching TRBD1 (6 bases). The CDR3 consists of 13 residues. V dropped 7 bases and J dropped 5 bases, with 14 bases sitting between them. The germline CDR1 and CDR2 sequences are SGHDN and FVKESK. The CDR3: CASTGAGRTEAFF. The CDR3 region has the DNA TGTGCCAGCACGGGGGCAGGTCGGACTGAAGCTTTCTTT.

The rearrangement uses TRBV5-1 and TRBJ2-7; TRBD1 aligns across 10 bases. The CDR3 length is 16 residues. V lost 5 bases, J lost 2 bases, and 10 bases stayed unmatched. From germline, CDR1 is SGHRS and CDR2 YFSETQ. This CDR3 is CASSSDGTGDPYEQYF. In nucleotides, the CDR3 is TGCGCCAGCAGTTCGGACGGGACAGGGGATCCCTACGAGCAGTACTTC.

The rearrangement uses TRBV7-3 and TRBJ1-1; unclear D gene. Germline CDR1 reads SGHTA; CDR2 reads FQGTGA. Trimming took 0 bases from V and 1 from J, leaving 3 bases between them. The CDR3 length is 13 residues. DNA of the CDR3: TGTGCCAGCAGCTTAACTAGGAACACTGAAGCTTTCTTT. Translating it yields CASSLTRNTEAFF.

The chain couples TRBV7-8 to TRBJ1-5; D remains ambiguous. Per germline, CDR1 SGHVS and CDR2 FQNEAQ. CDR3 length: 12 amino acids. The V end lost 3 bases, the J end lost 5 bases, and 5 bases lay between the germline ends. The CDR3 DNA is TGTGCCAGCAGCTTGGGGTATCAGCCCCAGCATTTT. Its translation: CASSLGYQPQHF.

The chain recombines TRBV28 with TRBJ1-5; the D is unclear. CDR1 and CDR2 from the germline V gene are MDHEN and SYDVKM. V shed 2 bases and J shed 5 bases, with 13 bases lying between them. The CDR3 has 15 amino acids. For the CDR3, the DNA is TGTGCCAGCAGTTTAGGAGGTGAGGGAGATCAGCCCCAGCATTTT. Its translation: CASSLGGEGDQPQHF.

This clone has just one count. The same CDR3 arises from other DNA sequences in this sample as well. The chain uses TRBV5-1 and TRBJ1-1; D possibly corresponds to TRBD1 (5 bases). Trimming removed 3 bases at V and 5 bases at J, with 11 bases between. The CDR3 contains 13 residues. Germline V gives CDR1 SGHRS, CDR2 YFSETQ. CDR3 sequence: CASSSLGGTEAFF. The CDR3 nucleotides are TGCGCCAGCAGCTCCCTCGGGGGTACTGAAGCTTTCTTT.

The genes are TRBV30 and TRBJ2-7; D not resolved. In germline, CDR1 is GTSNPN, CDR2 SVGIG (reference sequence). The CDR3 has 13 amino acids. Trimming shortened V by 1 base and J by 5 bases, and 12 bases separated the two germline ends. The CDR3 nucleotides are TGTGCCTGGAGTGAGTCTCGGGCCCACGAGCAGTACTTC. Protein: CAWSESRAHEQYF.